This TCR beta chain is from a study of T cells in Graves' hyperthyroidism and ophthalmopathy (dated by TCRdb to between 2017 and 2020). With regard to the full study: Peripheral blood samples were taken at the time of initial diagnosis, prior to any treatment. An independent validation cohort of under 20 hyperthyroidism patients and 17 patients who later progressed to ophthalmopathy tested prospective prediction of ophthalmopathy. Thyroid tissue and blood T-cell repertoires from about 6 Graves' hyperthyroidism patients were also compared in the study. Once sampling was done, hyperthyroidism patients were given methimazole at a starting dose of 30 mg daily, whereas ophthalmopathy patients were given high-dose intravenous methylprednisolone. To identify TCR V-J signatures that set the groups apart, the researchers used a discovery cohort of about a hundred patients, made up of under 50 with Graves' ophthalmopathy and around 58 with stable Graves' hyperthyroidism. The roughly 94 discovery patients were randomly split 7:3 into training and test sets. According to the paper, TCR Vbeta CDR3 sequencing was carried out on some 130 peripheral blood samples, which came from about 45 ophthalmopathy, 75 to 80 hyperthyroidism and approximately 17 progressor patients.

A note on this clonotype: Its antigen remains undetermined. Qualities for individual bases were not recorded, and no much larger clone is one base off.

General findings and caveats noted by the study authors: Blood samples also contained most of the expanded thyroid clonotypes (frequency above 0.001), which suggests that blood repertoires may reflect thyroid immune responses. Ophthalmopathy was separated from stable hyperthyroidism by a 13 V-J signature model, with around 90% sensitivity and about 81% specificity obtained in cross-validation and 80%/75% obtained in testing. No statistical method was used to set the sample size in advance, and investigators knew the group allocation. During validation, the model predicted progression to ophthalmopathy a median of around six months ahead of onset, with roughly 65% sensitivity and 72% to 85% specificity.

Sequences MNHNS (CDR1) and SASEGT (CDR2) are obtained from the germline V gene. The CDR3 covers 15 residues, taking in both the cysteine and the phenylalanine. Just CDR3 DNA is preserved here, 45 bases in frame from base 1. V loses 3 bases, J loses 2 bases, and the germline ends lie 11 bases apart. A patient counted as having stable Graves' hyperthyroidism if no progression to ophthalmopathy occurred over 18 months of follow-up. Hyperthyroidism patients were newly diagnosed, had a disease duration of under 2 months, and were aged 18 to 65 years. The study excluded patients with uncontrolled infections, other autoimmune diseases, pregnancy or lactation. Diagnoses relied on clinical symptoms, serum thyroxine and TRAb, thyroid ultrasound and orbital computed tomography. PBMCs were isolated from about 9.1 ml of fresh peripheral blood by Ficoll-Paque density gradient centrifugation. Total RNA was extracted with Trizol reagent, and quality was checked on an Agilent 2100 Bioanalyzer.

TCR beta CDR3 regions were amplified from RNA transcripts. The first round of RT-PCR for the TCR CDR3 was performed with the HTBI primer set and the Qiagen OneStep RT-PCR kit. The libraries were constructed in a second round of multiplex PCR and then size-selected and purified. The libraries were sequenced on an Illumina HiSeq2000 using paired-end 100 bp reads. The original methods were these. Raw data were processed with SOAPnuke, discarding reads with adapters, uncalled bases, mean Phred below 15, or no exact constant-primer or identifier match. COPE v1.2.5 was used to merge the high-quality paired reads, and each unique nucleotide sequence was defined as a clonotype. MiTCR v1.1 was used to align clonotypes to the IMGT TRBV, TRBD and TRBJ reference segments. Only V-J combinations with frequency above 0.0001, covering 99% to 99.2% of repertoires, were analysed. A TCS score was defined as the ratio of F50 (clonal expansion) to E x V (chaos), with BLOSUM62-based TCRdist applied between CDR3 peptides within each V-J. Welch's t-statistics and random forest reduced around 550 V-J features to roughly 13, which were used in a naive Bayes classifier (R e1071). TCRdb reprocessed the public reads (quality trimming at Q25 with fastp, clone calling with MiXCR) and kept in-frame beta chains. Each CDR3 protein appears once, grouped with its most common genes and DNA. TCRdb, not the authors, supplied the V and J calls. The sample data list about 560,000 distinct CDR3 sequences, and around 15% of these were observed just once. The top ten clones comprise around 19% of the sample.

Rearrangement joined TRBV6-1 to TRBJ1-5, with TRBD1 as a weak D call on 5 bases. The TCR originated in a woman aged 18-29 years with Graves' hyperthyroidism. Sequencing was carried out using blood. The DNA reads TGTGCCAGCAGTGACAGGGAGGAGGGCAATCAGCCCCAGCATTTT. Its translation reads: CASSDREEGNQPQHF.